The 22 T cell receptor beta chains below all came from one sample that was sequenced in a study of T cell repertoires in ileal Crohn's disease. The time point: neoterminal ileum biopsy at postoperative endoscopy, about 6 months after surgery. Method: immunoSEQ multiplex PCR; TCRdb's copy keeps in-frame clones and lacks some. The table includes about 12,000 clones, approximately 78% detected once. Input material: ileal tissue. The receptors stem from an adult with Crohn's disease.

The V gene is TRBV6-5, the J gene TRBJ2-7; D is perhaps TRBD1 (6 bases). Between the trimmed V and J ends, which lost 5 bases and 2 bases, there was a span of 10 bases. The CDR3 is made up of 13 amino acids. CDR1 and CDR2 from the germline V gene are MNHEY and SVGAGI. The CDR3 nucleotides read TGTGCCAGCAGTGAATGGGACACCTACGAGCAGTACTTC. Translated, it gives CASSEWDTYEQYF.

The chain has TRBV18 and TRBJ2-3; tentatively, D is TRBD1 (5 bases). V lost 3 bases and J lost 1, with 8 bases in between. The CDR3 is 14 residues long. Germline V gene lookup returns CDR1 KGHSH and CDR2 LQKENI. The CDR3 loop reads CASSPVTGTDTQYF. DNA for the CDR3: TGTGCCAGCTCACCCGTGACAGGCACAGATACGCAGTATTTT.

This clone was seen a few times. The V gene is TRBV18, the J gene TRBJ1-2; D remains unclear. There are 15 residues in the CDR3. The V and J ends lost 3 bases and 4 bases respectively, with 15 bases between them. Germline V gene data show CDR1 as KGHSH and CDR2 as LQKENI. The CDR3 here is CASSPDSVPGYGYTF. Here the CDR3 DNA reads TGTGCCAGCTCACCCGATAGCGTCCCAGGCTATGGCTACACCTTC. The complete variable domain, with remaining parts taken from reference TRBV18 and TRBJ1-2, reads NAGVMQNPRHLVRRRGQEARLRCSPMKGHSHVYWYRQLPEEGLKFMVYLQKENIIDESGMPKERFSAEFPKEGPSILRIQQVVRGDSAAYFCASSPDSVPGYGYTFGSGTRLTVV.

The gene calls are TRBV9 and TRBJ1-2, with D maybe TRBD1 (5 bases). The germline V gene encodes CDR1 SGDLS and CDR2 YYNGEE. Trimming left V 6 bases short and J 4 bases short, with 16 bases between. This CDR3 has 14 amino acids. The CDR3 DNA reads TGTGCCAGCACCCCTGGGGGGGGTAGCTATGGCTACACCTTC. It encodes CASTPGGGSYGYTF.

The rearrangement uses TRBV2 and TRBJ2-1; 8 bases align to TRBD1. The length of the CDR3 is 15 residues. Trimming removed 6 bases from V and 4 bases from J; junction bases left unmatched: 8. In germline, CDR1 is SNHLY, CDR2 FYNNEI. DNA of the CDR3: TGTGCCAGCAGGCAAGACAGGGGAAAATACAATGAGCAGTTCTTC. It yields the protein CASRQDRGKYNEQFF.

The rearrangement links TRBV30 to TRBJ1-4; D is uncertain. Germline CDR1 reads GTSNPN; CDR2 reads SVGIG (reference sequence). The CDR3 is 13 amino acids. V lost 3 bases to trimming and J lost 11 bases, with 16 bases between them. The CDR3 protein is CAWRGLAPGKLFF. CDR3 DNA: TGTGCCTGGAGAGGTCTGGCTCCGGGGAAACTGTTTTTT.

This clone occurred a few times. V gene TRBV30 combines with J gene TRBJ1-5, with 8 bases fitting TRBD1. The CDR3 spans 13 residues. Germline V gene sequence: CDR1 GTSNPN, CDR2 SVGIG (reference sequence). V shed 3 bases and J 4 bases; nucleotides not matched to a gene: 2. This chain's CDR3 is CAWSGQGNQPQHF. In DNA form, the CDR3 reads TGTGCCTGGAGCGGACAGGGAAATCAGCCCCAGCATTTT.

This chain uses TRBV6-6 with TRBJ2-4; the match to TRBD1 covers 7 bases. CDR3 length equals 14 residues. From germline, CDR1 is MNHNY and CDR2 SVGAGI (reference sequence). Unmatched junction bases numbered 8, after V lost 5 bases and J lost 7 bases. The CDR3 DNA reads TGTGCCAGCAGTAGACAGGGAATGAAGAACATTCAGTACTTC. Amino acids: CASSRQGMKNIQYF.

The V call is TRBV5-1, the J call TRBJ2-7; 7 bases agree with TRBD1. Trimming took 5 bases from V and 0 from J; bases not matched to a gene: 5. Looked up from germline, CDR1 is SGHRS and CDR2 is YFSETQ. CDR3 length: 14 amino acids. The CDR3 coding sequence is TGCGCCAGCAGGGCGACAGGGCCCTCCTACGAGCAGTACTTC. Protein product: CASRATGPSYEQYF.

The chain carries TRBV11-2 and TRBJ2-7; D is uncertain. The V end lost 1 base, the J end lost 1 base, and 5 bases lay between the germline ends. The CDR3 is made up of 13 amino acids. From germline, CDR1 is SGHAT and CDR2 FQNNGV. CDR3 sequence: CASSLGQSYEQYF. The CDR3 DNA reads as TGTGCCAGCAGCTTAGGGCAATCCTACGAGCAGTACTTC.

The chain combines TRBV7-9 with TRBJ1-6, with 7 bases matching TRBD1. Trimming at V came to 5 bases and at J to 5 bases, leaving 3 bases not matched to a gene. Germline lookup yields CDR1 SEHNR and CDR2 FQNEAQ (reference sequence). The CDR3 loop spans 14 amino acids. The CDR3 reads CASSRGQDNSPLHF. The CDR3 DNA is TGTGCCAGCAGCCGAGGACAGGATAATTCACCCCTCCACTTT.

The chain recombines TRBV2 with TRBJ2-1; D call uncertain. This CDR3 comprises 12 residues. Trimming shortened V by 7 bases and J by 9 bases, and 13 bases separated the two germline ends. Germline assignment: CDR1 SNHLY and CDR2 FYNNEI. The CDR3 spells CASTLIVGEQFF. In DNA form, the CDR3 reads TGTGCCAGCACCCTCATAGTTGGTGAGCAGTTCTTC.

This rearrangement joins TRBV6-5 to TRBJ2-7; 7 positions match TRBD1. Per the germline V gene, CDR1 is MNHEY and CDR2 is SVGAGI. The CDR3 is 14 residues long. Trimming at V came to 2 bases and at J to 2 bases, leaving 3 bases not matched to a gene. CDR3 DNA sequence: TGTGCCAGCAGTTACGGAAGGGGGCCCTACGAGCAGTACTTC. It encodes CASSYGRGPYEQYF.

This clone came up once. The CDR3, as DNA: TGTGCCAGCAGTGAGGAGGGTTGGTCACCCCTCCACTTT. Encoded protein: CASSEEGWSPLHF. V and J are TRBV6-1 and TRBJ1-6; D gene ambiguous. The CDR3 runs 13 residues. V was cut by 3 bases and J by 10 bases, with 10 bases left in between. CDR1 and CDR2 from the germline V gene are MNHNS and SASEGT.

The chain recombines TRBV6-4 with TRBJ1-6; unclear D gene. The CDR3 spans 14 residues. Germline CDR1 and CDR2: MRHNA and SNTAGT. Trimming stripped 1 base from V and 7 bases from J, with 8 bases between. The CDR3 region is CASSDLAGNSPLHF. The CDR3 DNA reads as TGTGCCAGCAGTGACTTGGCGGGAAATTCACCCCTCCACTTT.

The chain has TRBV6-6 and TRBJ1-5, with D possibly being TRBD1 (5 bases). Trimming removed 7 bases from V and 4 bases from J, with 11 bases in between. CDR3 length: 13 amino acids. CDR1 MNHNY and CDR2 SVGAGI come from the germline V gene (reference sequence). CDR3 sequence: CASNVQVNQPQHF. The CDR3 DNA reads TGTGCCAGCAACGTACAGGTGAATCAGCCCCAGCATTTT.

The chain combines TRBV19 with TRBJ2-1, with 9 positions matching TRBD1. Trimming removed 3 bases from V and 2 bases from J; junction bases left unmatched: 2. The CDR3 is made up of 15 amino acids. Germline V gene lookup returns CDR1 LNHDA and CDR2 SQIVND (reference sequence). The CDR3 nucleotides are TGTGCCAGTAGTATCGGACAGGGGCCCTACAATGAGCAGTTCTTC. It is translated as CASSIGQGPYNEQFF.

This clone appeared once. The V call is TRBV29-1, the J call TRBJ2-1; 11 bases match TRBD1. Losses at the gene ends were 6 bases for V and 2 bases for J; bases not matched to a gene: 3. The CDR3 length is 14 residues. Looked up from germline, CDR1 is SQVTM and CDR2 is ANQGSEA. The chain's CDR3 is CSVGQGGTYNEQFF. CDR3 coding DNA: TGCAGCGTGGGACAGGGGGGGACCTACAATGAGCAGTTCTTC.

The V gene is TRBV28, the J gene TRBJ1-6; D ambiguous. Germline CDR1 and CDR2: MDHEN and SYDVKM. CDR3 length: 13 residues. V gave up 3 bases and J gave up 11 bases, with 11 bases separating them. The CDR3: CASSLREVTPLHF. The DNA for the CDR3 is TGTGCCAGCAGTTTGAGGGAGGTTACACCCCTCCACTTT. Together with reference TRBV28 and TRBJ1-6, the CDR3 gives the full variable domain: DVKVTQSSRYLVKRTGEKVFLECVQDMDHENMFWYRQDPGLGLRLIYFSYDVKMKEKGDIPEGYSVSREKKERFSLILESASTNQTSMYLCASSLREVTPLHFGNGTRLTVT.

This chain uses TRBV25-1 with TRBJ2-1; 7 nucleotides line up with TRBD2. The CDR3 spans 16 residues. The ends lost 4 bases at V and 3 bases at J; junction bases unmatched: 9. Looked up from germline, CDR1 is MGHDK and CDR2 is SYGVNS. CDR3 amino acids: CASSAGYSGYYNEQFF. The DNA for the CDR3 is TGTGCCAGCAGTGCAGGGTATAGCGGGTACTACAATGAGCAGTTCTTC.

Here the CDR3 reads CASSVGDREIGELFF. The CDR3 bases are TGTGCCAGCAGCGTAGGGGACAGGGAAATCGGGGAGCTGTTTTTT. The genes are TRBV9 and TRBJ2-2; 9 bases map to TRBD1. The CDR3 sequence is 15 residues long. The V gene's germline CDR1 is SGDLS and CDR2 YYNGEE. V dropped 0 bases and J dropped 7; count of bases not matched to a gene: 4.

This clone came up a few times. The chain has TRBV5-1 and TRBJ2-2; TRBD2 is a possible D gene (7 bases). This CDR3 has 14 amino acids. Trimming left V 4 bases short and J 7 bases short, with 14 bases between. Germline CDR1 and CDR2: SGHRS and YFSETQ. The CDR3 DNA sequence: TGCGCCAGCAGCACCCTAGGGGGGGACGGGGAGCTGTTTTTT. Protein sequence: CASSTLGGDGELFF.